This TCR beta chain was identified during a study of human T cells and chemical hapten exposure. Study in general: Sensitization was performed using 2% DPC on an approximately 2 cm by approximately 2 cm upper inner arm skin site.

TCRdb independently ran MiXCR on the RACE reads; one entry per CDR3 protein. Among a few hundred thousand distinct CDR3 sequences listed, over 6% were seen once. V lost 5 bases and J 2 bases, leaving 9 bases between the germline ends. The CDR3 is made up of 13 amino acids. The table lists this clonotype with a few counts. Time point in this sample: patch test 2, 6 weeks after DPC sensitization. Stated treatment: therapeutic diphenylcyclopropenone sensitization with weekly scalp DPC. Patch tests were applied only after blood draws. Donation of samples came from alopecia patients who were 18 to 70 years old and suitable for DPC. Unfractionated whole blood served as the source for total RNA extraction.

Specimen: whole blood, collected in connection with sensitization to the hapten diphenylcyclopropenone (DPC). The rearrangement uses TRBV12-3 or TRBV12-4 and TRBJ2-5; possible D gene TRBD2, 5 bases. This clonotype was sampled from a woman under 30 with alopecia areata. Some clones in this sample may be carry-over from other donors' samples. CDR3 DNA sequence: TGTGCCAGCAGTGTGAGGAGGCAAGAGACCCAGTACTTC. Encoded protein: CASSVRRQETQYF.